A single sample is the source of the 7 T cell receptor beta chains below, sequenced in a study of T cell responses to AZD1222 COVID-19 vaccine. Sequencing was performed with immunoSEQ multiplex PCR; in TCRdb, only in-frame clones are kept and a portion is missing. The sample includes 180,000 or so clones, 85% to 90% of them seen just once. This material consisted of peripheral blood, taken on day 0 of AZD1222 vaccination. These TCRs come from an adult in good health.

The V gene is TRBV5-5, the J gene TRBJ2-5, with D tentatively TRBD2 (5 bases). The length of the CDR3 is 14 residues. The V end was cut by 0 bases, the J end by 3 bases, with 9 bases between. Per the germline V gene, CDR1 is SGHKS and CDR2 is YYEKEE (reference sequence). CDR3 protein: CASSLVTGKETQYF. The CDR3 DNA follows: TGTGCCAGCAGCTTGGTTACGGGAAAAGAGACCCAGTACTTC. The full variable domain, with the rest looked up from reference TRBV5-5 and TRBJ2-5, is DAGVTQSPTHLIKTRGQQVTLRCSPISGHKSVSWYQQVLGQGPQFIFQYYEKEERGRGNFPDRFSARQFPNYSSELNVNALLLGDSALYLCASSLVTGKETQYFGPGTRLLVL.

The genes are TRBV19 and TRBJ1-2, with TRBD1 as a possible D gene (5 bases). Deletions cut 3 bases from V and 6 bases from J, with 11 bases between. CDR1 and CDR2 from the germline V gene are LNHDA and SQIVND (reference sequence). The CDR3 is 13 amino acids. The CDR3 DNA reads TGTGCCAGTAGTATTCGCAGGGTGAATGGCTACACCTTC. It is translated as CASSIRRVNGYTF.

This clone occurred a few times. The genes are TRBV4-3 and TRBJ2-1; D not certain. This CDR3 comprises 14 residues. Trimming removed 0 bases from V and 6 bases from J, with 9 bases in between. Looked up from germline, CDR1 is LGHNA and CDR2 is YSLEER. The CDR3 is CASSQDRVGNEQFF. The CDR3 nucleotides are TGCGCCAGCAGCCAAGATCGGGTGGGCAATGAGCAGTTCTTC.

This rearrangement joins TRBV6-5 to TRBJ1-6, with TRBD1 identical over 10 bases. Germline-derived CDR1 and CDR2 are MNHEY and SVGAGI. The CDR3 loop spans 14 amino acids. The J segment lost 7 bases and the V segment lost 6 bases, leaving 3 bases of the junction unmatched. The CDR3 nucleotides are TGTGCCAGCAGCGACAGGGGGCAAAATTCACCCCTCCACTTT. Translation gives CASSDRGQNSPLHF.

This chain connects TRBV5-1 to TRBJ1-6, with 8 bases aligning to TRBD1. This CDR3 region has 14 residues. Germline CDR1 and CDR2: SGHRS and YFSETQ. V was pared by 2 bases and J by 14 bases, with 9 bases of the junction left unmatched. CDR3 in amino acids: CASSLQGGGWALHF. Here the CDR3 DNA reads TGCGCCAGCAGCTTACAGGGGGGCGGCTGGGCCCTCCACTTT.

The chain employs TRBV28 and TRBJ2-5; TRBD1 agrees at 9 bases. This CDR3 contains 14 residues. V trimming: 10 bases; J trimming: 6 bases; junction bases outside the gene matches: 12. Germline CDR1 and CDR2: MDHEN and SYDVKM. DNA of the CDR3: TGTGCCACCCTATCCTCTGGGACAGGGAAGACCCAGTACTTC. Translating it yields CATLSSGTGKTQYF.

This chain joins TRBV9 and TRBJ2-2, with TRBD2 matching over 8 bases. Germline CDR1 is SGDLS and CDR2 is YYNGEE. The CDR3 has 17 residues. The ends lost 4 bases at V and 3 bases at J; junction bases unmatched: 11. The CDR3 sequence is CASSPPGVAGYTGELFF. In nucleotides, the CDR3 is TGTGCCAGCAGCCCCCCAGGGGTAGCGGGATACACCGGGGAGCTGTTTTTT.